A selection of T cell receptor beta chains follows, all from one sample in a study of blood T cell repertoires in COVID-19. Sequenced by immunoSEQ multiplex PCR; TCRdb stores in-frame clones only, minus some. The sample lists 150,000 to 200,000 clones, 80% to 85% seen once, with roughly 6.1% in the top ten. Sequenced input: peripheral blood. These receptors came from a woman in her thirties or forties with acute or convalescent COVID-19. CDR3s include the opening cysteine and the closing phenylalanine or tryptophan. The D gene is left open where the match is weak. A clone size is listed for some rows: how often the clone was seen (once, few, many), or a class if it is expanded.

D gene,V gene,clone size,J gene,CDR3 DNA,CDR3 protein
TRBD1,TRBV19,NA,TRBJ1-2,TGTGCCAGTATTCGACAGGGTCTCAACTATGGCTACACCTTC,CASIRQGLNYGYTF
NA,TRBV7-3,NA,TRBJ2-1,TGTGCCAGCAGCTTGTCTGCCGGCAATGAGCAGTTCTTC,CASSLSAGNEQFF
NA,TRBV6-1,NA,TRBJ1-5,TGTGCCAGCAGTGAAAGCGGTAACAATCAGCCCCAGCATTTT,CASSESGNNQPQHF
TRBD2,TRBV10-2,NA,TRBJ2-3,TGCGCCAGTGGACTAGGAAGAATTGATACGCAGTATTTT,CASGLGRIDTQYF
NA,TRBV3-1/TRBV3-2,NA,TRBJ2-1,TGTGCCAGCAGCCTCGGGATAAATTCCTACAATGAGCAGTTCTTC,CASSLGINSYNEQFF
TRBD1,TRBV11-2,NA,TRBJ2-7,TGTGCCAGCAGCCGCTTCGGCGGACAGGGCTACCACGAGCAGTACTTC,CASSRFGGQGYHEQYF
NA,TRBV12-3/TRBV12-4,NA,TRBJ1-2,TGTGCCAGCAGGCAAGGGGCCTATGGCTACACCTTC,CASRQGAYGYTF
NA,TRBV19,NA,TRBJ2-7,TGTGCCAGTAGTCTAATCCCCGGCGAGCAGTACTTC,CASSLIPGEQYF
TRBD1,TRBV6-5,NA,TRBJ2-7,TGTGCCAGCAACTCAGGGGGTCGGTTCTACGAGCAGTACTTC,CASNSGGRFYEQYF
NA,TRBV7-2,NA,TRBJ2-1,TGTGCCAGCAGCTCCCCTCTACTAGGCAATGAGCAGTTCTTC,CASSSPLLGNEQFF
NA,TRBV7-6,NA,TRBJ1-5,TGTGCCAGCAGCTTCCGGGGGGGGACTGGCCAGCCCCAGCATTTT,CASSFRGGTGQPQHF
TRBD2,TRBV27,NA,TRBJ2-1,TGTGCCAGCAGTTTATGGGGCGGGGGAACCTACAATGAGCAGTTCTTC,CASSLWGGGTYNEQFF
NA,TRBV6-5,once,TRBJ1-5,TGTGCCAGCAGCGACGCCCCGGACAAGCCCCAGCATTTT,CASSDAPDKPQHF
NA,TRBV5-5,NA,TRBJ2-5,TGTGCCAGCAGCTTTTCTTCTAGTCCTCAAGAGACCCAGTACTTC,CASSFSSSPQETQYF
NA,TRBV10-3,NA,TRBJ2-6,TGTGCCATCAGTGAGCCAGGGAGGCCCTCCTCTGGGGCCAACGTCCTGACTTTC,CAISEPGRPSSGANVLTF
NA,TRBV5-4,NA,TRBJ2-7,TGTGCCAGCAGCTGGGGGGAGAGGGGGCCCGAGCAGTACTTC,CASSWGERGPEQYF
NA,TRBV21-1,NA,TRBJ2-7,TGTGCCAGCATTCCTCAGTCCAAGCAGTACTTC,CASIPQSKQYF
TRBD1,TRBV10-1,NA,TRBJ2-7,TGCGCCAGCAGCGGGGACAGGGGTTACGAGCAGTACTTC,CASSGDRGYEQYF
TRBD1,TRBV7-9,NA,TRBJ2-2,TGTGCCAGCAGCCTGGGACAGGGCAGGACCGGGGAGCTGTTTTTT,CASSLGQGRTGELFF
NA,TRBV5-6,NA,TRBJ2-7,TGTGCCAGCAGCTTGTATCTATTTACTTCCTTC,CASSLYLFTSF
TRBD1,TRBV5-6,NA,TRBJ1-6,TGTGCCAGCAGCTTGACACAGGGGTATTCACCCCTCCACTTT,CASSLTQGYSPLHF
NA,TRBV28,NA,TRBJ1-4,TGTGCCAGCAGTTTACAGGGGTCAACTAATGAAAAACTGTTTTTT,CASSLQGSTNEKLFF
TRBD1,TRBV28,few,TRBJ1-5,TGTGCCAGCAGTGTCTCCGGGACAGGGCCGAATCAGCCCCAGCATTTT,CASSVSGTGPNQPQHF
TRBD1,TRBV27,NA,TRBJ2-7,TGTGCCAGCAGCCCCGGGACAGGGCTTACCTACGAGCAGTACTTC,CASSPGTGLTYEQYF
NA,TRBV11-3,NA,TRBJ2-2,TGTGCCAGCAGCGAGGACTATCAGGGCGGGGAGCTGTTTTTT,CASSEDYQGGELFF
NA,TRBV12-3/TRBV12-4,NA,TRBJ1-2,TGTGCCAGCCGCAGGTGGGCAGGCTATGGCTACACCTTC,CASRRWAGYGYTF
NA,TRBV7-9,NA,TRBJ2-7,TGTGCCAGCAGCTTGGGAGCCTACGAGCAGTACTTC,CASSLGAYEQYF
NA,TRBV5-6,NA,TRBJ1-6,TGTGCCAGCAGCTTGGCCCGGCGGCACTCCAATTCACCCCTCCACTTT,CASSLARRHSNSPLHF
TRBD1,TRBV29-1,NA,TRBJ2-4,TGCAGCGCCCGACAGGGGACGAGCCCGGACATTCAGTACTTC,CSARQGTSPDIQYF
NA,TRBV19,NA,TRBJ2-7,TGTGCCAGTAGTATCGACTTCTCGTCCTACGAGCAGTACTTC,CASSIDFSSYEQYF
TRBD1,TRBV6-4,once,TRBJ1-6,TGTGCCAGCAGCCGACAGGGTAATTCACCCCTCCACTTT,CASSRQGNSPLHF
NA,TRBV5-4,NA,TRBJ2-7,TGTGCCAGCAGCTTGTTGGGCAGGGGACCCTACGAGCAGTACTTC,CASSLLGRGPYEQYF
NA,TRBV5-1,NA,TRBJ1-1,TGCGCCAGCAGCTTGATTGGGACATCCGAAGCTTTCTTT,CASSLIGTSEAFF
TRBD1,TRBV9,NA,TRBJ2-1,TGTGCCAGCAGCGCTGGGACAGCTAGCTACAATGAGCAGTTCTTC,CASSAGTASYNEQFF
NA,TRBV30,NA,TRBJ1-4,TGTGCCTGGAGTGGGAGCGCCAATGAAAAACTGTTTTTT,CAWSGSANEKLFF
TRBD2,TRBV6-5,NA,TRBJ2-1,TGTGCCAGCAGCCACCTAGCGGGAGGGGTTGGTGAGCAGTTCTTC,CASSHLAGGVGEQFF
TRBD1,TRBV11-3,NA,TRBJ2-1,TGTGCCAGCAGCTTAGGGCAGGACAGGAATGAGCAGTTCTTC,CASSLGQDRNEQFF
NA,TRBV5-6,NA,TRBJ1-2,TGTGCCAGCAGCCCGCAAAACGTGGGAGGCGCGCACTATGGCTACACCTTC,CASSPQNVGGAHYGYTF